This T cell receptor beta chain was identified in a study of blood T cell repertoires in COVID-19. Study details: Researchers got acute and convalescent COVID-19 samples from the United States, Italy and Spain. Sources were T cells, B-cell-depleted T cells, or PBMCs; the material itself was cDNA or gDNA.

Trimming took 1 base from V and 1 from J; bases not matched to a gene: 5. Germline V lookup: CDR1 SGHDN, CDR2 FVKESK. The CDR3 is made up of 17 amino acids. Original methodology: Researchers report that nucleated cell counts were estimated from reference gene primer amplification. Some clones are missing from TCRdb's copy, which holds only in-frame ones; the method was immunoSEQ multiplex PCR. The V and J calls and clone size were taken over from that table, and D and trimming were inferred from the DNA. This sample has around 230,000 clones; about 85% occur once, and the top ten carry approximately 0.7%.

The sequenced sample was peripheral blood. The TCR originated in a man aged 35-49 years with acute or convalescent COVID-19. The chain recombines TRBV14 with TRBJ2-2; 8 nucleotides match TRBD2. Written as DNA, the CDR3 is TGTGCCAGCAGCCAAGGGATTACTAGCGGGAACACCGGGGAGCTGTTTTTT. Residues: CASSQGITSGNTGELFF. Combining the CDR3 with reference TRBV14 and TRBJ2-2 gives the whole variable domain EAGVTQFPSHSVIEKGQTVTLRCDPISGHDNLYWYRRVMGKEIKFLLHFVKESKQDESGMPNNRFLAERTGGTYSTLKVQPAELEDSGVYFCASSQGITSGNTGELFFGEGSRLTVL.